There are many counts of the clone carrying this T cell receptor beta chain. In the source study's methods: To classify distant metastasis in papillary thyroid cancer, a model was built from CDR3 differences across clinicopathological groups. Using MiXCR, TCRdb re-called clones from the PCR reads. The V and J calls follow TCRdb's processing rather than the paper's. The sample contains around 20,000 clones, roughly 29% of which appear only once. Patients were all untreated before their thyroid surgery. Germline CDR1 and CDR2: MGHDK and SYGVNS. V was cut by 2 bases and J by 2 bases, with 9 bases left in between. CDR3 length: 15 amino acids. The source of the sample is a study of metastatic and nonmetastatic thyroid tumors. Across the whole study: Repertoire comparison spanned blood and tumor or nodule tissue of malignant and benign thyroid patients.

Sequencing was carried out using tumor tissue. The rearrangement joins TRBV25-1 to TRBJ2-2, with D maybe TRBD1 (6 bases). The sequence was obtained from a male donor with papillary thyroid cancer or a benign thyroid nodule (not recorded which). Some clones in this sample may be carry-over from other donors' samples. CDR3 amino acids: CASSELQGNTGELFF. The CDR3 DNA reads TGTGCCAGCAGTGAACTACAGGGAAACACCGGGGAGCTGTTTTTT.